This T cell receptor (beta chain) was documented in a study of post-analysis software for immune sequencing data. Overall study: Recorded subtypes: relapsing-remitting, secondary progressive, progressive-relapsing; some patients unannotated. Study-level results: Those with multiple sclerosis, the patient group, showed significantly lower normalized Chao1 diversity than controls. Higher frequency in patients than in controls was seen for 5 or 6 TRBV segments, with TRBV5-6, TRBV5-1 and TRBV20-1 among them.

Libraries were made from TCR beta cDNA, and they carried unique molecular identifiers. T cells numbering roughly 1 to 10 million gave rise to around 460,000 cDNA molecules. TCRdb independently ran MiXCR on the PCR reads; one entry per CDR3 protein. Seen here are hundreds of thousands of distinct CDR3 sequences, roughly 29% observed once, and the top ten hold roughly 0.53%. The length of the CDR3 is 15 residues. Germline CDR1 reads MDHEN; CDR2 reads SYDVKM. V dropped 6 bases and J dropped 4 bases, with 18 bases sitting between them. Concerning this clonotype itself: Its cognate antigen is unknown.

This rearrangement joins TRBV28 to TRBJ1-1; D possibly corresponds to TRBD1 (6 bases). Material for sequencing was blood. This clonotype was obtained from a girl between 5 and 17 years old with multiple sclerosis. CDR3: CASSRYRVVGTEAFF. The CDR3 nucleotides read TGTGCCAGCAGCCGGTACAGGGTCGTAGGCACTGAAGCTTTCTTT. The whole variable domain, remainder taken from reference TRBV28 and TRBJ1-1, is DVKVTQSSRYLVKRTGEKVFLECVQDMDHENMFWYRQDPGLGLRLIYFSYDVKMKEKGDIPEGYSVSREKKERFSLILESASTNQTSMYLCASSRYRVVGTEAFFGQGTRLTVV.